One T cell receptor (beta chain) is described in this entry. What it binds is not known. CDR3 size: 15 residues. The germline gives CDR1 SEHNR, CDR2 FQNEAQ (reference sequence). The ends were cut back, 5 bases at V and 7 bases at J, with 15 bases in the middle. This specimen belongs to a study of CD8 T cells in ankylosing spondylitis. Study-wide points: Blood from ankylosing spondylitis patients appeared to carry a characteristic roughly eight-variant TCR beta motif.

Quantitative 5'-RACE with molecular barcodes produced the TCR beta libraries. TCRdb reprocessed the 5' RACE reads with MiXCR, giving one entry per CDR3 protein. Here the sample spans roughly 120,000 distinct CDR3 sequences, roughly 13% being singletons. Specimen: blood, either unsorted or a sorted T cell fraction (not recorded which). The receptor's source is a female donor with ankylosing spondylitis or in good health (not recorded which). The chain combines TRBV7-9 with TRBJ1-6; TRBD1 is a possible D gene (5 bases). The CDR3 loop reads CASSQGVSKNSPLHF. CDR3 coding DNA: TGTGCCAGCAGCCAGGGCGTCTCGAAGAATTCACCCCTCCACTTT.